The T cell receptor beta chain under discussion was sequenced for a study of technical replicates of blood from a handful of donors (dated by TCRdb to 2016 to 2017). The library was built by means of the immunoSEQ multiplex PCR assay. TCRdb obtained this table from immuneACCESS and retained in-frame rearrangements with V and J assigned. These tables miss some clones; where compared with another copy, unresolved V genes account for less than half of the shortfall, and the remainder is unexplained. The table for this sample lists tens of thousands of clones; approximately 93% of them were counted only once. The ten biggest clones cover 4.5% to 5% of the sample. In regard to this clone: It lacks a known antigen. Per-base qualities were not stored, and no clone one base away is much larger.

The CDR3 runs 13 residues from the cysteine to the phenylalanine. The DNA shown is the 39-base CDR3, in frame from base 1. The V end loses 8 bases and the J end loses 0 bases, and a stretch of 8 bases separates them. For CDR1 and CDR2, the germline V gene lists SNHLY and FYNNEI. The chain uses TRBV2 and TRBJ2-4, with the D segment identity uncertain. The sequencing sample was made of PBMCs. This receptor was taken from a human donor in good health. Some clones in this sample may be carry-over from other donors' samples. For the CDR3, the sequence is CASSGVAKNIQYF. The DNA sequence reads TGTGCCAGCTCCGGAGTAGCCAAAAACATTCAGTACTTC.